The T cell receptor beta chain described here comes from a study of cytomegalovirus exposure and HLA in healthy donors. Looking at the study overall: The 90 to 150 validation repertoires matched the approximately 700 first-cohort repertoires in platform, a later analysis reported. Findings and caveats of the study: The study labeled 150 to 200 TCR beta chains cytomegalovirus-associated. Most TCR sequences proved rare, with some public TCRs found in many donors.

Sequencing used immunoSEQ multiplex PCR; TCRdb keeps in-frame clones, though not all of them. The sample has roughly 150,000 clones, just over 90% seen once. The CDR3 runs to 13 residues. Germline V CDR1 and CDR2: SGHDN, FVKESK. Losses at the gene ends were 6 bases for V and 7 bases for J; bases not matched to a gene: 6. A remark on this clone: Its matching antigen is unknown.

The chain joins TRBV14 to TRBJ1-3; 7 nucleotides match TRBD1. What was sequenced was PBMCs. The receptor comes from a man aged 18-30 years in good health and CMV-seronegative. The CDR3 bases are TGTGCCAGCAGGAGACAGGGAGGCAACACCATATATTTT. The encoded protein is CASRRQGGNTIYF.